Listed below are T cell receptor beta chains from one sample, sequenced in a study of T cells after yellow fever vaccination. TCRdb re-derived calls from the 5' RACE reads in MiXCR, one entry per CDR3 protein. The sample includes almost 600,000 distinct CDR3 sequences, roughly 13% of them seen just once. The input for sequencing was PBMCs, taken on the day of the yellow fever booster vaccination. The receptors stem from a man aged 30 to 45 who received the YFV17D yellow fever vaccine. Both conserved end residues are part of each CDR3. Each record gives: CDR3 DNA, CDR3 protein, V gene, J gene, D gene, clone size, CDR3 length. A D gene is named only where the DNA matches it firmly. The listing skips clone size in some rows; elsewhere it reads once, few, many or a size class.

DNA: TGTGCCAGCAGCCAAGATCAGTGGGATACGCAGTATTTT
CDR3: CASSQDQWDTQYF
V: TRBV3-1
J: TRBJ2-3
D: NA
size: NA
length: 13

DNA: TGTGCCAGCTCGACAACCACCTACACCGGGGAGCTGTTTTTT
CDR3: CASSTTTYTGELFF
V: TRBV18
J: TRBJ2-2
D: NA
size: few
length: 14

DNA: TGTGCCAGCAAGGACAGGGGGCATGATACGCAGTATTTT
CDR3: CASKDRGHDTQYF
V: TRBV4-2
J: TRBJ2-3
D: TRBD1
size: few
length: 13

DNA: TGTGCCAGCAGACAGACTAGCGGGAGAGAGACCCAGTACTTC
CDR3: CASRQTSGRETQYF
V: TRBV6-2/TRBV6-3
J: TRBJ2-5
D: TRBD2
size: few
length: 14

DNA: TGCGCCAGCAGCCTTGGGACTAGCGGGAGTGGCACCGGGGAGCTGTTTTTT
CDR3: CASSLGTSGSGTGELFF
V: TRBV4-3
J: TRBJ2-2
D: TRBD2
size: few
length: 17

DNA: TGCAGTGCTAGAGCCACTAGCGGGGCTGCCACAGATACGCAGTATTTT
CDR3: CSARATSGAATDTQYF
V: TRBV20-1
J: TRBJ2-3
D: TRBD2
size: NA
length: 16

DNA: TGTGCCAGCTCACCCACCGGGACTAGCGTTATCGGCGAGCAGTACTTC
CDR3: CASSPTGTSVIGEQYF
V: TRBV18
J: TRBJ2-7
D: TRBD2
size: NA
length: 16

DNA: TGTGCCAGCACAACTAGAGCCCAAGCAGGGGAGCAGTACTTC
CDR3: CASTTRAQAGEQYF
V: TRBV6-1
J: TRBJ2-7
D: NA
size: few
length: 14

DNA: TGTGCCAGCAGCTTGCGACTCCGCACAGATACGCAGTATTTT
CDR3: CASSLRLRTDTQYF
V: TRBV11-2
J: TRBJ2-3
D: NA
size: few
length: 14

DNA: TGTGCCACTTCTAGCGCGAGAACCTACGAGCAGTACTTC
CDR3: CATSSARTYEQYF
V: TRBV19
J: TRBJ2-7
D: NA
size: NA
length: 13

DNA: TGTGCCAGCAGTTTCGAGGACGGAGGATCCTACGAGCAGTACTTC
CDR3: CASSFEDGGSYEQYF
V: TRBV12-3/TRBV12-4
J: TRBJ2-7
D: NA
size: few
length: 15

DNA: TGTGCCACCAGCACAACTTGGGGCTACACCTTC
CDR3: CATSTTWGYTF
V: TRBV15
J: TRBJ1-2
D: NA
size: many
length: 11

DNA: TGCAGTGCTAGACCGGGACAGGGTACCTACGAGCAGTACTTC
CDR3: CSARPGQGTYEQYF
V: TRBV20-1
J: TRBJ2-7
D: TRBD1
size: few
length: 14

DNA: TGTGCCATCAGTGAGCTGACTAGCCACTCTATGTACTTC
CDR3: CAISELTSHSMYF
V: TRBV10-3
J: TRBJ2-7
D: TRBD2
size: NA
length: 13

DNA: TGCAGTGCTAGAGGCCTACTAGCGGAGCCCTACGAGCAGTACTTC
CDR3: CSARGLLAEPYEQYF
V: TRBV20-1
J: TRBJ2-7
D: TRBD2
size: few
length: 15

DNA: TGCGCCAGCAGCCGGAAAGGAGGGAACACTGAAGCTTTCTTT
CDR3: CASSRKGGNTEAFF
V: TRBV4-3
J: TRBJ1-1
D: NA
size: NA
length: 14

DNA: TGTGCCAGCAGCCCGAGACTAGCGGGAAAGGAGGATGAGCAGTTCTTC
CDR3: CASSPRLAGKEDEQFF
V: TRBV7-2
J: TRBJ2-1
D: TRBD2
size: NA
length: 16

DNA: TGTGCCAGCAGCCAAGACCCTAGCGACATTCAGTACTTC
CDR3: CASSQDPSDIQYF
V: TRBV3-1
J: TRBJ2-4
D: NA
size: few
length: 13

DNA: TGTGCCAGCAGCTTCGACTACAGAACCTCTGGAAACACCATATATTTT
CDR3: CASSFDYRTSGNTIYF
V: TRBV7-2
J: TRBJ1-3
D: NA
size: NA
length: 16

DNA: TGCAGCGTCAGACCCGGGACAGGGGATCGAGCTTTCTTT
CDR3: CSVRPGTGDRAFF
V: TRBV29-1
J: TRBJ1-1
D: TRBD1
size: few
length: 13